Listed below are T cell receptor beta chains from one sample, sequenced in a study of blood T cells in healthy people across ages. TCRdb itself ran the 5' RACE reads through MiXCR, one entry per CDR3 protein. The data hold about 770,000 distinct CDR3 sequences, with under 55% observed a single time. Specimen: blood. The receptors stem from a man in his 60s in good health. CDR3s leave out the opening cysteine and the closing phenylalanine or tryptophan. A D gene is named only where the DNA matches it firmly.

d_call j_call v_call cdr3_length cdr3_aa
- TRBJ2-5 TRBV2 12 ASKKDSSQETQY
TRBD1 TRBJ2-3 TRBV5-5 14 ASSLDTGTGTDTQY
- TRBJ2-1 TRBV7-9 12 ASSLGGSYNEQF
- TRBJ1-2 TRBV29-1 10 SVVKGLGGYT
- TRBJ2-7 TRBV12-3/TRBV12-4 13 ASSLSRWLVGEQY
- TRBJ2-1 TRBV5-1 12 ASSVGLSYNEQF
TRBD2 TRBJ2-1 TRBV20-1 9 SAQAGGQQF
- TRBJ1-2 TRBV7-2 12 ASSPRAGEYGYT
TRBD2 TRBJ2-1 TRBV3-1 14 ASSQAPGGRYNGQF
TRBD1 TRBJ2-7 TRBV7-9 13 ASSHTTQGYYEQY